This record covers a single TCR beta chain. The repertoire was sequenced with immunoSEQ multiplex PCR; TCRdb's copy has only in-frame clones and lacks some. The profile shows about 42,000 clones, 60% to 80% of them singletons. The time point was: after neoadjuvant nivolumab, at surgical resection. Blood cells were analyzed directly, without culture or expansion. The data originate from a study of neoadjuvant anti-PD-1 for oral cavity cancer. The CDR3 contains 16 residues. V shed 0 bases and J 7 bases; nucleotides not matched to a gene: 8. Germline V gene lookup returns CDR1 SGHNT and CDR2 YYREEE (reference sequence).

The source material was PBMCs, sampled after nivolumab (anti-PD-1) treatment. The chain joins TRBV5-4 to TRBJ2-1; 9 bases fit TRBD2. This sequence was found in a person aged 35-79 years with oral cavity squamous cell carcinoma. CDR3: CASSLAILAGGNEQFF. In DNA form, the CDR3 reads TGTGCCAGCAGCTTGGCCATTCTGGCGGGGGGGAATGAGCAGTTCTTC. The variable domain in full, completed from reference TRBV5-4 and TRBJ2-1, reads ETGVTQSPTHLIKTRGQQVTLRCSSQSGHNTVSWYQQALGQGPQFIFQYYREEENGRGNFPPRFSGLQFPNYSSELNVNALELDDSALYLCASSLAILAGGNEQFFGPGTRLTVL.